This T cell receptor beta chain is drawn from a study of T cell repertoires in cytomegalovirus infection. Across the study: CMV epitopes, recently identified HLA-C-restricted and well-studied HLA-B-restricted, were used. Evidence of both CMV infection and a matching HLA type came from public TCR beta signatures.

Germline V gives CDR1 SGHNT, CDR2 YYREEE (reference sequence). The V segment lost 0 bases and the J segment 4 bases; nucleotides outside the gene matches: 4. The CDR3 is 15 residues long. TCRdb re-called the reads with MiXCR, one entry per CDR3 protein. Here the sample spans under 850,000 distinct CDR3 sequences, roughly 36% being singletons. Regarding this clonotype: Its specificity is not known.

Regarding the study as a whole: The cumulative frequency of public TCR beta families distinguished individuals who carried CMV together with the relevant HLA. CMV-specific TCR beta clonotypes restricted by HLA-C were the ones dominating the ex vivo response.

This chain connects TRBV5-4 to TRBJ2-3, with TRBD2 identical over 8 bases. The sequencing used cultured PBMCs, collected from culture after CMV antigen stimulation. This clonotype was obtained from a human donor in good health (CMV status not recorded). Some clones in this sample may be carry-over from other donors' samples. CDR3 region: CASSLVAGTPDTQYF. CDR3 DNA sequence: TGTGCCAGCAGCTTGGTAGCGGGGACCCCAGATACGCAGTATTTT. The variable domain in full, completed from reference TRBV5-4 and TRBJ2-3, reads ETGVTQSPTHLIKTRGQQVTLRCSSQSGHNTVSWYQQALGQGPQFIFQYYREEENGRGNFPPRFSGLQFPNYSSELNVNALELDDSALYLCASSLVAGTPDTQYFGPGTRLTVL.